Following are 26 T cell receptor beta chains from one sample sequenced in a study of T cell changes during pregnancy in multiple sclerosis. Libraries were prepared by immunoSEQ multiplex PCR; TCRdb keeps only in-frame clonotypes and omits some of them. Among some 120,000 clones, around 95% were seen once, and the ten largest hold around 0.46%. This specimen consisted of peripheral blood, obtained after pregnancy. All receptors derive from a female donor with multiple sclerosis, enrolled in a pregnancy study.

This sequence joins TRBV19 and TRBJ1-5; tentatively, D is TRBD1 (5 bases). The CDR3 length is 13 residues. V gave up 9 bases and J gave up 3 bases, with 12 bases separating them. Germline CDR1 LNHDA, CDR2 SQIVND (reference sequence). This CDR3 is CASRGGFNQPQHF. The CDR3 DNA reads as TGTGCCAGCCGGGGGGGGTTCAATCAGCCCCAGCATTTT.

This clone appeared a single time. The chain is built from TRBV28 and TRBJ2-7, with D maybe TRBD2 (6 bases). This CDR3 is built from 13 residues. Germline loops: CDR1 MDHEN, CDR2 SYDVKM. The V gene lost 6 bases and the J gene lost 5 bases, with 14 bases spanning the gap. The chain's CDR3 is CASRTHRENEQYF. In DNA form, the CDR3 reads TGTGCCAGCAGAACACACCGGGAGAACGAGCAGTACTTC.

This chain joins TRBV29-1 and TRBJ2-3; D not certain. The germline V gene encodes CDR1 SQVTM and CDR2 ANQGSEA. With 6 bases removed from V and 2 bases from J, the gap between germline ends came to 12 bases. This CDR3 comprises 13 residues. DNA of the CDR3: TGCAGCGTCCTGGGCGAGTCCACAGATACGCAGTATTTT. Translating it yields CSVLGESTDTQYF.

For the CDR3, the DNA is TGTGCCAGCTCACCTGGACAGCCTCTTGGGAGAACGGGCTATGGCTACACCTTC. Its protein is CASSPGQPLGRTGYGYTF. V gene TRBV18 combines with J gene TRBJ1-2, with D perhaps TRBD1 (6 bases). This CDR3 region has 18 residues. V was clipped by 3 bases and J by 4 bases, with 24 bases between them. Germline CDR1 reads KGHSH; CDR2 reads LQKENI.

The chain carries TRBV29-1 and TRBJ2-7; 10 bases are a match to TRBD2. This CDR3 has 14 residues. From germline, CDR1 is SQVTM and CDR2 ANQGSEA. V trimming: 4 bases; J trimming: 0 bases; junction bases outside the gene matches: 3. The CDR3: CSVGPSGSSYEQYF. CDR3 in DNA: TGCAGCGTTGGTCCTAGCGGGAGCTCCTACGAGCAGTACTTC.

V and J are TRBV6-1 and TRBJ2-2; 7 nucleotides match TRBD2. Germline V gene lookup returns CDR1 MNHNS and CDR2 SASEGT. Losses at the gene ends were 2 bases for V and 3 bases for J; bases not matched to a gene: 12. This CDR3 spans 18 amino acids. Here the CDR3 reads CASSEINRAGVHTGELFF. For the CDR3, the DNA is TGTGCCAGCAGTGAAATAAATAGGGCGGGAGTCCACACCGGGGAGCTGTTTTTT.

The J gene is TRBJ2-7, the V gene TRBV4-1, with D hard to call. The germline V and J ends were trimmed by 1 base and 5 bases, with 12 bases remaining between them. This CDR3 has 14 amino acids. Germline CDR1 is MGHRA and CDR2 is YSYEKL. In DNA, the CDR3 is TGCGCCAGCAGCCAAGTCTGGCTAGATGACGAGCAGTACTTC. Its translation is CASSQVWLDDEQYF.

In nucleotides, the CDR3 is TGTGCCAGCAGTGAAGTGGGTACTAGCGGATACTCAGATGAGCAGTTCTTC. It encodes CASSEVGTSGYSDEQFF. The gene calls are TRBV2 and TRBJ2-1; 8 bases line up with TRBD2. CDR1 and CDR2 (germline): SNHLY, FYNNEI. J lost 8 bases, V lost 1 base, and 13 bases had no gene match. The CDR3 runs 17 residues.

The chain uses TRBV6-6 and TRBJ1-5; 7 bases are shared with TRBD1. The CDR3 sequence is 13 residues long. Per the germline V gene, CDR1 is MNHNY and CDR2 is SVGAGI (reference sequence). The ends lost 10 bases at V and 6 bases at J; junction bases unmatched: 9. This CDR3 is CATQQGGGQPQHF. CDR3 sequence (DNA): TGTGCCACCCAGCAGGGGGGCGGTCAGCCCCAGCATTTT.

The chain has TRBV5-3 and TRBJ1-2; D unresolved. TRBV5-3 is classed as an ORF, of uncertain function. The CDR3 length is 16 residues. Trimming pared 1 base from V and 4 bases from J, leaving 17 bases between. The CDR3 DNA reads TGTGCCAGAAGCTTGTTCCCTCCGCGGGGAGGCTATGGCTACACCTTC. This encodes CARSLFPPRGGYGYTF.

J is TRBJ2-7 and V is TRBV7-9; the match to TRBD1 covers 10 bases. From germline, CDR1 is SEHNR and CDR2 FQNEAQ (reference sequence). Trimming at V came to 5 bases and at J to 3 bases, leaving 4 bases not matched to a gene. The CDR3 loop spans 14 amino acids. In DNA, the CDR3 is TGTGCCAGCAGCCCTTGGGACAGGGGCTACGAGCAGTACTTC. This sequence encodes CASSPWDRGYEQYF. Using reference TRBV7-9 and TRBJ2-7 for the parts outside the CDR3, the full variable domain is DTGVSQNPRHKITKRGQNVTFRCDPISEHNRLYWYRQTLGQGPEFLTYFQNEAQLEKSRLLSDRFSAERPKGSFSTLEIQRTEQGDSAMYLCASSPWDRGYEQYFGPGTRLTVT.

The chain links TRBV4-3 to TRBJ2-1; 16 positions match TRBD2. Germline V gene sequence: CDR1 LGHNA, CDR2 YSLEER. Trimming removed 3 bases from V and 1 base from J; junction bases left unmatched: 0. CDR3 length: 17 amino acids. The CDR3 sequence: CASSQGLAGGSYNEQFF. The DNA of the CDR3 is TGCGCCAGCAGCCAGGGACTAGCGGGAGGGTCCTACAATGAGCAGTTCTTC.

V and J are TRBV5-1 and TRBJ2-5, with a weak D call TRBD2 (5 bases). V lost 0 bases to trimming and J lost 3 bases, with 12 bases between them. CDR3 length equals 15 residues. Germline lookup yields CDR1 SGHRS and CDR2 YFSETQ. The CDR3 spells CASSLEVAGKETQYF. CDR3 coding DNA: TGCGCCAGCAGCTTGGAGGTTGCCGGGAAAGAGACCCAGTACTTC.

The chain has TRBV7-6 and TRBJ1-5; D may be TRBD1 (5 bases). Germline values: CDR1 SGHVS, CDR2 FNYEAQ. The CDR3 spans 13 residues. V was pared by 1 base and J by 7 bases, with 8 bases between. The CDR3 sequence is CASSLGGEQPQHF. Here the CDR3 DNA reads TGTGCCAGCAGCTTAGGGGGGGAACAGCCCCAGCATTTT.

The chain uses TRBV5-6 and TRBJ2-2; TRBD2 matches 13 bases. The CDR3 length is 17 residues. Germline CDR1 and CDR2: SGHDT and YYEEEE. The J segment lost 3 bases and the V segment lost 4 bases, leaving 6 bases of the junction unmatched. The CDR3 is CASSATSGRSDTGELFF. CDR3 in DNA: TGTGCCAGCAGCGCGACTAGCGGGAGGTCGGACACCGGGGAGCTGTTTTTT.

The rearrangement joins TRBV27 to TRBJ1-5; no firm D call. CDR3 size: 13 residues. V lost 2 bases and J 5 bases, leaving 7 bases between the germline ends. CDR1 MNHEY and CDR2 SMNVEV come from the germline V gene (reference sequence). The CDR3 sequence is CASSLAGYQPQHF. DNA of the CDR3: TGTGCCAGCAGTTTAGCCGGGTATCAGCCCCAGCATTTT.

The chain recombines TRBV28 with TRBJ2-4, with 12 bases fitting TRBD1. The CDR3 contains 20 residues. V dropped 5 bases and J dropped 1; count of bases not matched to a gene: 15. The V gene's germline CDR1 is MDHEN and CDR2 SYDVKM. In nucleotides, the CDR3 is TGTGCCAGCAGTATTATCGGGACAGGGGGCCCCGGTGGTGCCAAAAACATTCAGTACTTC. It specifies CASSIIGTGGPGGAKNIQYF. Looking up the rest from reference TRBV28 and TRBJ2-4 gives the full variable domain: DVKVTQSSRYLVKRTGEKVFLECVQDMDHENMFWYRQDPGLGLRLIYFSYDVKMKEKGDIPEGYSVSREKKERFSLILESASTNQTSMYLCASSIIGTGGPGGAKNIQYFGAGTRLSVL.

J is TRBJ2-7 and V is TRBV7-8, with D tentatively TRBD1 (7 bases). CDR1 and CDR2 from the germline V gene are SGHVS and FQNEAQ. The CDR3 is made up of 12 amino acids. The V end lost 5 bases, the J end lost 6 bases, and 11 bases lay between the germline ends. The CDR3 here is CASSQGGVEQYF. The CDR3 DNA reads as TGTGCCAGCAGCCAGGGGGGAGTCGAGCAGTACTTC.

The J gene is TRBJ2-2, the V gene TRBV7-9; 8 bases agree with TRBD1. V lost 5 bases, J lost 3 bases, and 5 bases stayed unmatched. In germline, CDR1 is SEHNR, CDR2 FQNEAQ (reference sequence). The CDR3 consists of 15 residues. The CDR3 coding sequence is TGTGCCAGCAGCCCGGGACAGGCCCACACCGGGGAGCTGTTTTTT. This translates into CASSPGQAHTGELFF.

The chain links TRBV27 to TRBJ2-1; 12 nucleotides align to TRBD2. Germline CDR1 is MNHEY and CDR2 is SMNVEV (reference sequence). The CDR3 has 17 residues. V shed 4 bases and J 2 bases; nucleotides not matched to a gene: 6. This CDR3 is CASSSTTSGRTYNEQFF. In nucleotides, the CDR3 is TGTGCCAGCAGTTCGACAACTAGCGGGAGGACCTACAATGAGCAGTTCTTC.

The V gene is TRBV15, the J gene TRBJ2-3, with 7 positions matching TRBD1. V gave up 1 base and J gave up 4 bases; unmatched junction bases: 2. Per the germline V gene, CDR1 is LNHNV and CDR2 is YYDKDF (reference sequence). There are 14 residues in the CDR3. The CDR3 DNA reads as TGTGCCACCAGCAGAGCCGGGACAGCAGATACGCAGTATTTT. Amino acid sequence: CATSRAGTADTQYF.

The V and J genes are TRBV5-6 and TRBJ2-1, with a tentative D call TRBD2 (6 bases). Germline CDR1 and CDR2: SGHDT and YYEEEE. The CDR3 is 14 residues long. V was trimmed by 2 bases and J by 7 bases, leaving 13 bases between them. The DNA for the CDR3 is TGTGCCAGCAGCTTAGGCGGCGGGAAAAATGAGCAGTTCTTC. Amino acid sequence: CASSLGGGKNEQFF.

The gene calls are TRBV30 and TRBJ1-4; D is perhaps TRBD1 (6 bases). Germline loops: CDR1 GTSNPN, CDR2 SVGIG (reference sequence). With 4 bases removed from V and 5 bases from J, the gap between germline ends came to 23 bases. This CDR3 comprises 17 residues. The CDR3 nucleotides read TGTGCCTGGATTAAAAAAGTTGCCGGGACACCAAATGAAAAACTGTTTTTT. It yields the protein CAWIKKVAGTPNEKLFF.

This clone was detected only once. V and J are TRBV6-5 and TRBJ2-5; possibly TRBD2 for D (5 bases). The CDR3 length is 13 residues. The V and J ends lost 6 bases and 6 bases respectively, with 14 bases between them. Germline V CDR1 and CDR2: MNHEY, SVGAGI. CDR3: CASRELVVQTQYF. The DNA for the CDR3 is TGTGCCAGCAGGGAACTAGTAGTGCAGACCCAGTACTTC.

DNA of the CDR3: TGTGCCAGCAGCATTTTTCCCCAGGGATCAGGCTACACCTTC. This gives the protein CASSIFPQGSGYTF. The chain employs TRBV7-9 and TRBJ1-2; possible D gene TRBD1, 5 bases. The CDR3 runs 14 residues. Germline CDR1 and CDR2: SEHNR and FQNEAQ (reference sequence). V lost 5 bases to trimming and J lost 8 bases, with 18 bases between them.

The V gene is TRBV15, the J gene TRBJ2-7; a weak D match, TRBD2 (5 bases). The CDR3 contains 13 residues. The V end lost 0 bases, the J end lost 7 bases, and 10 bases lay between the germline ends. The germline gives CDR1 LNHNV, CDR2 YYDKDF (reference sequence). The CDR3 protein is CATSRDRGPEQYF. The CDR3 region has the DNA TGTGCCACCAGCAGAGATCGAGGGCCTGAGCAGTACTTC.